This T cell receptor (beta chain) was sequenced in a study of blood T cell repertoires in COVID-19. Study-level information: Samples of COVID-19 (acute and convalescent) were obtained from the United States, Italy and Spain. The analysed material was cDNA or gDNA that came from T cells, B-cell-depleted T cells, or PBMCs.

V dropped 4 bases and J dropped 7; count of bases not matched to a gene: 11. The CDR3 has 15 amino acids. Per the germline V gene, CDR1 is MRHNA and CDR2 is SNTAGT. In the study's own analysis: Researchers report that nucleated cell counts were estimated from reference gene primer amplification. TCRdb keeps only in-frame clones here, not all; method: immunoSEQ multiplex PCR. V and J calls and clone size are given by that table; D and trimming were obtained from the DNA. The sample shows over 70,000 clones, around 80% of them seen only once. The sample consisted of peripheral blood. This TCR came from a man in his sixties with acute or convalescent COVID-19. This rearrangement joins TRBV6-4 to TRBJ2-7; TRBD1 agrees at 9 bases. CDR3 nucleotides: TGTGCCAGCAGTGTACAGGGGGCGCGGACGGGAGAGCAGTACTTC. This translates into CASSVQGARTGEQYF.